This T cell receptor (beta chain) was documented in a study of blood T cell repertoires in COVID-19. Across the study: The United States, Italy and Spain supplied acute and convalescent COVID-19 samples. PBMCs, B-cell-depleted T cells, or T cells provided the cDNA or gDNA that made up the material.

Germline loops: CDR1 MNHEY, CDR2 SVGEGT. The V segment lost 5 bases and the J segment 3 bases; nucleotides outside the gene matches: 9. The CDR3 has 16 residues. A single count supports this clone. Original processing methods: How many nucleated cells were present was estimated from reference gene primer amplification. Sequencing was performed with immunoSEQ multiplex PCR; in TCRdb, only in-frame clones are kept and a portion is missing. From that table come the V and J calls and clone size; the DNA was used to work out D and trimming. Among fewer than 250,000 clones listed, 82% were seen once. The gene calls are TRBV6-2 or TRBV6-3 and TRBJ2-3; 9 positions agree with TRBD1. Sample: peripheral blood. This TCR came from a woman between 70 and 85 years old with acute or convalescent COVID-19. CDR3 protein: CASSDPGQGVTDTQYF. The CDR3 bases are TGTGCCAGCAGTGACCCGGGACAGGGAGTAACAGATACGCAGTATTTT.